The rows below give T cell receptor beta chains drawn from one sample of a study of blood T cell repertoires in COVID-19. The assay was immunoSEQ multiplex PCR, and TCRdb's table has in-frame clones only and misses some. In the table there are 200,000 to 250,000 clones, 88% of which are singletons. Sample: peripheral blood. These receptors came from a woman aged 55 to 70 with acute or convalescent COVID-19. CDR3s include the opening cysteine and the closing phenylalanine or tryptophan. D genes are given only for firm matches. A clone size is listed for some rows: how often the clone was seen (once, few, many), or a class if it is expanded.

d_call j_call clone_size v_call cdr3_aa cdr3_nt
NA TRBJ2-7 NA TRBV2 CASTEGASSYEQYF TGTGCCAGCACCGAAGGGGCCAGCTCCTACGAGCAGTACTTC
NA TRBJ1-5 NA TRBV19 CASSILVLGNQPQHF TGTGCCAGTAGTATACTGGTGTTAGGCAATCAGCCCCAGCATTTT
NA TRBJ2-5 few TRBV29-1 CSVELGLGQETQYF TGCAGCGTTGAACTGGGACTGGGCCAAGAGACCCAGTACTTC
TRBD2 TRBJ2-7 NA TRBV7-9 CASSLGLVVYEQYF TGTGCCAGCAGCTTGGGACTAGTAGTTTACGAGCAGTACTTC
NA TRBJ1-5 NA TRBV5-5 CASSRDSGGSQPQHF TGTGCCAGCAGTAGGGACTCCGGTGGGAGTCAGCCCCAGCATTTT
NA TRBJ1-3 NA TRBV7-9 CASSLAPVSSGNTIYF TGTGCCAGCAGCTTAGCGCCGGTGAGCTCTGGAAACACCATATATTTT
NA TRBJ1-4 NA TRBV5-1 CASSLVAGTSTNEKLFF TGCGCCAGCAGCTTGGTAGCAGGGACTTCAACTAATGAAAAACTGTTTTTT
NA TRBJ1-2 few TRBV6-6 CASSPSLGAQNLYGYTF TGTGCCAGCAGTCCGTCTCTGGGGGCCCAAAACCTTTATGGCTACACCTTC
NA TRBJ1-3 NA TRBV27 CASSRGAGNTIYF TGTGCCAGCAGCCGGGGGGCTGGAAACACCATATATTTT
NA TRBJ2-6 NA TRBV7-2 CASSLYSGANVLTF TGTGCCAGCAGTCTGTACTCTGGGGCCAACGTCCTGACTTTC
TRBD1 TRBJ1-5 NA TRBV19 CASSPTGGNQPQHF TGTGCCAGCAGCCCGACAGGGGGCAATCAGCCCCAGCATTTT
TRBD1 TRBJ1-6 once TRBV14 CASSKGQGLFSPLHF TGTGCCAGCAGCAAGGGACAGGGACTTTTTTCACCCCTCCACTTT
TRBD1 TRBJ2-5 NA TRBV14 CASSHNRGQETQYF TGTGCCAGCAGCCATAACAGGGGGCAGGAGACCCAGTACTTC
NA TRBJ2-1 NA TRBV6-4 CASSPQGGVNNEQFF TGTGCCAGCAGTCCTCAGGGGGGAGTGAACAATGAGCAGTTCTTC
NA TRBJ1-2 NA TRBV6-1 CASSESGQTNGYTF TGTGCCAGCAGTGAATCTGGTCAGACAAATGGCTACACCTTC
NA TRBJ1-5 NA TRBV21-1 CASSKGTSWRNQPQHF TGTGCCAGCAGCAAAGGGACAAGCTGGCGCAATCAGCCCCAGCATTTT
NA TRBJ1-2 NA TRBV7-8 CASSSRAGYGYTF TGTGCCAGCAGCTCAAGGGCGGGCTATGGCTACACCTTC
NA TRBJ1-1 NA TRBV19 CASSIPKGGHTEAFF TGTGCCAGTAGTATCCCGAAGGGGGGGCACACTGAAGCTTTCTTT
TRBD1 TRBJ1-2 NA TRBV28 CASSLSTGGRGYTF TGTGCCAGCAGTTTATCGACAGGGGGCCGTGGCTACACCTTC
NA TRBJ2-7 NA TRBV3-1/TRBV3-2 CASRGAHEQYF TGTGCCAGCAGGGGAGCGCACGAGCAGTACTTC
NA TRBJ2-6 NA TRBV21-1 CASSPDRVGANVLTF TGTGCCAGCAGCCCCGACAGGGTTGGGGCCAACGTCCTGACTTTC
NA TRBJ2-2 NA TRBV30 CAWSVMSTGELFF TGTGCCTGGAGTGTTATGTCCACCGGGGAGCTGTTTTTT
NA TRBJ1-5 NA TRBV11-2 CASSLDRGRQPQHF TGTGCCAGCAGCTTAGACAGGGGCCGTCAGCCCCAGCATTTT
TRBD1 TRBJ2-3 NA TRBV3-1/TRBV3-2 CASRRRQGSDTQYF TGTGCCAGCAGACGGCGACAGGGGTCAGATACGCAGTATTTT